The clone carrying this TCR beta chain has ten or more counts. What it binds is not known. Individual cDNA molecules carried attached unique molecular identifiers. MiXCR, run by TCRdb on the 5' RACE reads, gives a single entry per CDR3 protein. The sample carries about 60,000 distinct CDR3 sequences, about 12% recorded once. This sample was included in a study of early T cells in non-severe SARS-CoV-2 infection. Across the whole study: Investigators sequenced bulk RNA drawn from unsorted whole blood, and chains remained unpaired.

The CDR3 contains 13 residues. CDR1 DFQATT and CDR2 SNEGSKA come from the germline V gene (reference sequence). Trimming left V 6 bases short and J 0 bases short, with 9 bases between. Findings and caveats of the study: Anti-spike CD8 responses were favored by VDJdb matching, which missed private and CD4 specificities.

This TCR was sampled from an adult who was a healthcare worker with PCR-confirmed SARS-CoV-2 infection or an uninfected control (not recorded which). Sequences were obtained from whole blood. The chain links TRBV20-1 to TRBJ2-1, with D perhaps TRBD1 or TRBD2 (5 bases each). CDR3 nucleotide sequence: TGCAGTGCCGGTGGGACCTCCTACAATGAGCAGTTCTTC. Its translation is CSAGGTSYNEQFF.